These T cell receptor beta chains were read from a single sample in a study of graft-versus-host responses after intestinal transplantation. This table comes from immunoSEQ multiplex PCR, and its TCRdb copy is limited to in-frame clones, with some not included. The repertoire holds 60,000 to 75,000 clones, approximately 88% seen once, with roughly 2.5% in the top ten. No antigens are known for them. The material was unstimulated CD8+ T cells sorted from spleen or lymph node cells, obtained before intestinal transplant. The receptor source for this set is a human donor who received an intestinal transplant. Both conserved end residues are part of each CDR3. A D gene is named only where the DNA matches it firmly. Only some rows state a clone size, as once, few, many or a class for expanded clones.

TRBD1,TRBJ1-2,NA,TRBV27,CASTPAGQAKSNYGYTF,TGTGCCAGCACCCCCGCTGGACAGGCGAAATCTAACTATGGCTACACCTTC
NA,TRBJ2-7,NA,TRBV5-6,CASSLTGEQYF,TGTGCCAGCAGCTTAACAGGGGAGCAGTACTTC
TRBD1,TRBJ2-1,NA,TRBV27,CASSWDRSAYNEQFF,TGTGCCAGCAGCTGGGACAGGTCTGCCTACAATGAGCAGTTCTTC
NA,TRBJ2-7,NA,TRBV18,CASSLRLTYEQYF,TGTGCCAGCTCACTTAGATTAACCTACGAGCAGTACTTC
NA,TRBJ2-2,NA,TRBV9,CASSVALGPTNTGELFF,TGTGCCAGCAGCGTAGCCCTGGGGCCGACGAACACCGGGGAGCTGTTTTTT
NA,TRBJ2-1,NA,TRBV19,CASTPGYHNEQFF,TGTGCCAGTACCCCAGGGTACCACAATGAGCAGTTCTTC
NA,TRBJ2-5,NA,TRBV5-4,CASSLGVYQETQYF,TGTGCCAGCAGCTTGGGAGTGTACCAAGAGACCCAGTACTTC
TRBD2,TRBJ2-7,NA,TRBV6-5,CASSYWEGPYEQYF,TGTGCCAGCAGTTACTGGGAGGGTCCCTACGAGCAGTACTTC
NA,TRBJ2-6,NA,TRBV5-6,CASSNPSPRGGANVLTF,TGTGCCAGCAGTAACCCCAGTCCCCGTGGTGGGGCCAACGTCCTGACTTTC
NA,TRBJ1-2,NA,TRBV6-5,CASSYSPQGADGYTF,TGTGCCAGCAGTTACTCTCCACAGGGCGCCGATGGCTACACCTTC
TRBD2,TRBJ2-1,NA,TRBV28,CASSHGLEGYNEQFF,TGTGCCAGCAGCCATGGACTAGAGGGCTACAATGAGCAGTTCTTC
NA,TRBJ1-4,once,TRBV29-1,CSVAPEEATNEKLFF,TGCAGCGTCGCCCCGGAGGAAGCAACTAATGAAAAACTGTTTTTT
NA,TRBJ2-7,once,TRBV2,CASSLESHEQYF,TGTGCCAGCTCATTAGAGAGCCACGAGCAGTACTTC
TRBD2,TRBJ2-1,NA,TRBV27,CASSSGTSGYNEQFF,TGTGCCAGCAGTTCCGGGACTAGCGGTTACAATGAGCAGTTCTTC
TRBD2,TRBJ2-5,NA,TRBV29-1,CSVAHSGLAGETQYF,TGCAGCGTTGCTCATTCTGGGCTAGCGGGGGAGACCCAGTACTTC
TRBD1,TRBJ1-1,few,TRBV28,CASSLSTGGTEAFF,TGTGCCAGCAGTTTGTCGACAGGGGGCACTGAAGCTTTCTTT
TRBD2,TRBJ2-7,NA,TRBV27,CASTMRLAGGLSYEQYF,TGTGCCAGCACCATGAGACTAGCGGGGGGCCTCTCCTACGAGCAGTACTTC
NA,TRBJ2-7,NA,TRBV27,CASSLRGAGAYEQYF,TGTGCCAGCAGTTTACGGGGGGCCGGGGCCTACGAGCAGTACTTC
TRBD2,TRBJ2-1,NA,TRBV5-1,CASSWTGLAESGYNEQFF,TGCGCCAGCAGCTGGACTGGACTAGCGGAAAGTGGCTACAATGAGCAGTTCTTC
NA,TRBJ1-2,NA,TRBV7-9,CASSPPWSYGYTF,TGTGCCAGCAGCCCCCCCTGGAGCTATGGCTACACCTTC
NA,TRBJ1-1,NA,TRBV18,CASSAASEAFF,TGTGCCAGCTCCGCGGCTTCTGAAGCTTTCTTT
TRBD1,TRBJ2-2,NA,TRBV14,CASSQERTGWGTGELFF,TGTGCCAGCAGCCAAGAAAGGACAGGTTGGGGCACCGGGGAGCTGTTTTTT
NA,TRBJ1-5,NA,TRBV10-3,CAISEWPFNQPQHF,TGTGCCATCAGTGAGTGGCCCTTCAATCAGCCCCAGCATTTT
NA,TRBJ2-5,NA,TRBV7-9,CASSLAGAGRRETQYF,TGTGCCAGCAGCTTAGCGGGCGCAGGGAGGAGAGAGACCCAGTACTTC
NA,TRBJ2-1,NA,TRBV4-1,CASSQGSLRVSSYNEQFF,TGCGCCAGCAGCCAAGGTTCTCTCAGGGTCAGCTCCTACAATGAGCAGTTCTTC
TRBD1,TRBJ2-7,NA,TRBV28,CASSFGMGDRAYEQYF,TGTGCCAGCAGTTTCGGGATGGGTGACAGGGCCTACGAGCAGTACTTC
NA,TRBJ1-1,NA,TRBV4-1,CASSHLTGPNTEAFF,TGCGCCAGCAGCCATCTTACAGGCCCGAACACTGAAGCTTTCTTT
TRBD1,TRBJ1-1,NA,TRBV6-6,CATLRGGPLNTEAFF,TGTGCCACCCTGCGAGGGGGCCCCTTGAACACTGAAGCTTTCTTT
NA,TRBJ1-1,once,TRBV28,CASSLLPGRNTEAFF,TGTGCCAGCAGTTTATTGCCGGGTAGGAACACTGAAGCTTTCTTT
NA,TRBJ2-7,NA,TRBV7-9,CASSLAGQITGSVYEQYF,TGTGCCAGCAGCTTGGCCGGACAGATAACCGGATCTGTCTACGAGCAGTACTTC
NA,TRBJ1-1,NA,TRBV28,CASSLRQDVNTEAFF,TGTGCCAGCAGCTTAAGACAGGACGTGAACACTGAAGCTTTCTTT
TRBD1,TRBJ2-7,NA,TRBV18,CASSPGQGTYYEQYF,TGTGCCAGCTCACCCGGACAGGGAACCTACTACGAGCAGTACTTC
TRBD1,TRBJ2-3,NA,TRBV15,CATTAEGAWTDTQYF,TGTGCCACCACGGCCGAGGGGGCCTGGACAGATACGCAGTATTTT
TRBD2,TRBJ2-7,NA,TRBV15,CATSLDGPGGTYEQYF,TGTGCCACCAGCCTCGATGGGCCGGGAGGCACCTACGAGCAGTACTTC
NA,TRBJ2-1,once,TRBV23-1,CASSLKVQGHGDEQFF,TGCGCCAGCAGTCTCAAGGTCCAGGGTCACGGCGATGAGCAGTTCTTC
TRBD2,TRBJ2-5,once,TRBV6-6,CAVGGDQETQYF,TGTGCGGTGGGGGGGGACCAGGAGACCCAGTACTTC
NA,TRBJ2-1,NA,TRBV5-1,CASSVTSTVEQFF,TGCGCCAGCAGCGTAACTAGCACCGTAGAGCAGTTCTTC
TRBD1,TRBJ1-4,NA,TRBV18,CASSAGQGREKLFF,TGTGCCAGCTCAGCGGGACAGGGGCGTGAAAAACTGTTTTTT
NA,TRBJ2-2,NA,TRBV7-2,CASSSNREANTGELFF,TGTGCCAGCAGCTCCAACAGGGAAGCGAACACCGGGGAGCTGTTTTTT
TRBD1,TRBJ1-5,NA,TRBV5-5,CASSLGQGDQPQHF,TGTGCCAGCAGCTTAGGACAGGGGGATCAGCCCCAGCATTTT
NA,TRBJ2-1,NA,TRBV4-2,CASSHPGTAPRRGEQFF,TGTGCCAGCAGCCATCCCGGGACAGCTCCAAGGAGGGGTGAGCAGTTCTTC
TRBD1,TRBJ2-7,NA,TRBV5-6,CASSLGRRTGEQYF,TGTGCCAGCAGCTTGGGGCGTCGGACAGGGGAGCAGTACTTC
NA,TRBJ2-3,NA,TRBV7-6,CASSLGTAASDTQYF,TGTGCCAGCAGCTTAGGAACAGCTGCTTCAGATACGCAGTATTTT
NA,TRBJ2-7,NA,TRBV9,CASSVSRERDSNYEQYF,TGTGCCAGCAGCGTGAGTAGGGAACGGGACTCCAACTACGAGCAGTACTTC
TRBD1,TRBJ2-7,NA,TRBV2,CASQEQGRSYEQYF,TGTGCCAGCCAGGAACAGGGGCGCTCCTACGAGCAGTACTTC
NA,TRBJ2-1,NA,TRBV2,CASIPRGRGNDNEQFF,TGTGCCAGCATCCCTAGGGGGCGGGGAAACGACAATGAGCAGTTCTTC
NA,TRBJ2-5,NA,TRBV27,CASKPMERTFQETQYF,TGTGCCAGCAAACCCATGGAGCGGACCTTTCAAGAGACCCAGTACTTC
NA,TRBJ2-7,NA,TRBV28,CASGPGLFYEQYF,TGTGCCAGCGGACCCGGACTTTTCTACGAGCAGTACTTC
TRBD2,TRBJ2-7,NA,TRBV7-9,CASSQSGRTYEQYF,TGTGCCAGCAGCCAGAGCGGGAGGACGTACGAGCAGTACTTC
TRBD2,TRBJ2-5,NA,TRBV6-5,CASSYSAGGQETQYF,TGTGCCAGCAGTTACTCCGCGGGGGGGCAAGAGACCCAGTACTTC
TRBD2,TRBJ2-1,NA,TRBV11-2,CASSGLAGLYNEQFF,TGTGCCAGCAGCGGACTAGCGGGGCTCTACAATGAGCAGTTCTTC
NA,TRBJ2-5,NA,TRBV5-1,CASSSGEQETQYF,TGCGCCAGCAGCTCCGGGGAGCAAGAGACCCAGTACTTC
NA,TRBJ2-7,NA,TRBV7-6,CASSLQGGDEQYF,TGTGCCAGCAGCTTACAGGGTGGCGACGAGCAGTACTTC
NA,TRBJ2-3,NA,TRBV6-1,CASSRDREVDTQYF,TGTGCCAGCAGTCGAGACAGGGAGGTGGATACGCAGTATTTT
NA,TRBJ1-4,NA,TRBV28,CASSIIQGTNEKLFF,TGTGCCAGCAGTATAATACAGGGAACTAATGAAAAACTGTTTTTT
NA,TRBJ2-5,NA,TRBV6-5,CASGAVSQETQYF,TGTGCCAGCGGGGCGGTGTCCCAAGAGACCCAGTACTTC
NA,TRBJ1-2,NA,TRBV28,CASSPTRTGGYGYTF,TGTGCCAGCAGTCCAACTCGTACCGGGGGGTATGGCTACACCTTC
TRBD1,TRBJ1-1,NA,TRBV7-8,CASSLGQGATNTEAFF,TGTGCCAGCAGCCTCGGACAGGGGGCGACGAACACTGAAGCTTTCTTT
TRBD1,TRBJ1-6,NA,TRBV6-1,CASSGYRTGRSPLHF,TGTGCCAGCAGTGGATATCGGACAGGGAGGTCACCCCTCCACTTT
NA,TRBJ2-1,NA,TRBV6-1,CASRDLSYNEQFF,TGTGCCAGCAGGGACTTATCCTACAATGAGCAGTTCTTC